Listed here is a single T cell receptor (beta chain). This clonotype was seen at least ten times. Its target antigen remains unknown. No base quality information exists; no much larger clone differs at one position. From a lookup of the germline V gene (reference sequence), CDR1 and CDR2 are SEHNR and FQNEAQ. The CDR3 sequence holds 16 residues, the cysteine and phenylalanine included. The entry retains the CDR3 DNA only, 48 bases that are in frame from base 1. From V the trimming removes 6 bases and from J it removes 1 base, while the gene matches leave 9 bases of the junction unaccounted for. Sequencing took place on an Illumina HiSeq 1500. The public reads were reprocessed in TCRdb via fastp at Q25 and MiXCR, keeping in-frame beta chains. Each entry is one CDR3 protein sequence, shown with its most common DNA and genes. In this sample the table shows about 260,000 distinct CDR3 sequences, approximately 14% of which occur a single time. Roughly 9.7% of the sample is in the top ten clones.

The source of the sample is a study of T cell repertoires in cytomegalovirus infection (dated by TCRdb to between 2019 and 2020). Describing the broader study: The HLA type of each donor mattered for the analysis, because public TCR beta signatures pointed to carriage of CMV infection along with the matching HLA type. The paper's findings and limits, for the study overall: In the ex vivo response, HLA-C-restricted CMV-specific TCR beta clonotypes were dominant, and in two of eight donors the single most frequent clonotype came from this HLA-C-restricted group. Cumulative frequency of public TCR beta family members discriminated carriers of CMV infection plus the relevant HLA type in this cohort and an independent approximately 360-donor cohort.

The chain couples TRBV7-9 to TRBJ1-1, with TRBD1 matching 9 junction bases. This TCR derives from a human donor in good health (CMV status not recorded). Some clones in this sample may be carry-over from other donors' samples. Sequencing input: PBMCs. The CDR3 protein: CASRASGQGSNTEAFF. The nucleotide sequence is TGTGCCAGCAGGGCTAGCGGACAGGGGTCGAACACTGAAGCTTTCTTT.